This entry concerns a single T cell receptor (beta chain). TCRdb's table, derived via immunoSEQ multiplex PCR, lists solely in-frame clones and lacks some. Of over 140,000 clones listed, more than 75% are singletons. This sample is part of a study of cytotoxic CD8 clonotypes in ibrutinib-treated CLL. V lost 8 bases to trimming and J lost 4 bases, with 6 bases between them. This CDR3 region has 10 residues. CDR1 is SNHLY and CDR2 is FYNNEI in the germline V gene. The TCR comes from a human donor with chronic lymphocytic leukemia. This chain links TRBV2 with TRBJ2-7; D ambiguous. Sequencing was performed on PBMCs, taken after 36 months of ibrutinib treatment. The CDR3 DNA reads TGTGCCAGCGACGCATACGAGCAGTACTTC. It is translated as CASDAYEQYF.